The rows below give T cell receptor beta chains drawn from one sample of a study of blood T cell repertoires in COVID-19. The repertoire was sequenced with immunoSEQ multiplex PCR; TCRdb's copy has only in-frame clones and lacks some. Among fewer than 500,000 clones listed, approximately 92% were seen once. The sample comprised PBMCs or T cells enriched from blood (not recorded which). The receptors stem from a man younger than 40 who had recovered from COVID-19. Each CDR3 is given with its conserved first and last residue. D genes are given only for firm matches. Part of the rows lack a size; the others show once, few, many or a class for expanded clones.

.	.	TRBJ1-1	TRBV28	CASRRLQGRNEAFF	TGTGCCAGCAGGAGACTACAGGGTCGTAATGAAGCTTTCTTT
.	once	TRBJ2-1	TRBV2	CASGTWDLWGNEQFF	TGTGCCAGCGGGACTTGGGACTTGTGGGGCAATGAGCAGTTCTTC
.	.	TRBJ2-2	TRBV9	CASSVVSNTGELFF	TGTGCCAGCAGCGTAGTTAGTAACACCGGGGAGCTGTTTTTT
.	.	TRBJ2-1	TRBV7-9	CASSPPPRLSPYNEQFF	TGTGCCAGCAGCCCCCCGCCCCGGTTATCCCCCTACAATGAGCAGTTCTTC
.	once	TRBJ1-4	TRBV5-4	CASSSEHNEKLFF	TGTGCCAGCAGCTCCGAACATAATGAAAAACTGTTTTTT
TRBD2	.	TRBJ2-7	TRBV7-2	CASSSSGTRTYEQYF	TGTGCCAGCAGCTCCTCCGGGACTAGAACCTACGAGCAGTACTTC
.	.	TRBJ1-2	TRBV15	CATSRPDRIGGYTF	TGTGCCACCAGCAGACCCGACAGGATTGGAGGCTACACCTTC
.	.	TRBJ1-4	TRBV7-9	CASSLALTKKLFF	TGTGCCAGCAGCTTAGCCCTGACAAAGAAACTGTTTTTT
.	.	TRBJ1-1	TRBV12-2	CASPKILTGRNTEAFF	TGTGCAAGTCCGAAAATTTTAACAGGGAGGAACACTGAAGCTTTCTTT
.	.	TRBJ2-7	TRBV5-1	CASSLGSGDEQYF	TGCGCCAGCAGCTTGGGATCGGGGGACGAGCAGTACTTC
.	once	TRBJ1-5	TRBV7-3	CASSLLTPDRRINQPQHF	TGTGCCAGCAGCTTACTCACGCCGGATAGGCGGATAAATCAGCCCCAGCATTTT
TRBD1	.	TRBJ1-2	TRBV28	CASSFGGQGGGYTF	TGTGCCAGCAGTTTCGGGGGACAGGGCGGCGGCTACACCTTC
TRBD1	.	TRBJ1-4	TRBV2	CATPGQQNEKLFF	TGTGCCACCCCGGGACAGCAAAATGAAAAACTGTTTTTT
TRBD1	.	TRBJ2-5	TRBV5-1	CASSSGQARETQYF	TGCGCCAGCAGCTCCGGACAGGCCCGGGAGACCCAGTACTTC
.	.	TRBJ1-2	TRBV12-3/TRBV12-4	CASSNTANYGYTF	TGTGCCAGCAGTAATACAGCTAACTATGGCTACACCTTC
TRBD2	once	TRBJ2-7	TRBV10-2	CASNHLSGASSYEQYF	TGCGCCAGCAACCACCTGAGCGGGGCCAGCTCCTACGAGCAGTACTTC
.	.	TRBJ1-2	TRBV27	CATERSTDYGYTF	TGTGCTACCGAGAGAAGCACGGACTATGGCTACACCTTC
TRBD1	.	TRBJ1-1	TRBV2	CASSDPDRVPRAFF	TGTGCCAGCAGTGATCCGGACAGGGTCCCTCGGGCTTTCTTT
.	.	TRBJ2-1	TRBV15	CATKRGGTTSFYNEQFF	TGTGCCACCAAAAGAGGCGGGACCACCTCCTTTTACAATGAGCAGTTCTTC
.	few	TRBJ2-7	TRBV5-4	CASSLEPGQYEQYF	TGTGCCAGCAGCTTGGAACCAGGGCAATACGAGCAGTACTTC
.	.	TRBJ1-1	TRBV7-3	CASSLTGQGTDKAFF	TGTGCCAGCAGCTTAACGGGGCAGGGTACCGATAAAGCTTTCTTT
TRBD1	.	TRBJ2-7	TRBV18	CASSSSGGSNSYEQYF	TGTGCCAGCTCATCTTCAGGGGGCTCGAACTCCTACGAGCAGTACTTC
.	.	TRBJ1-2	TRBV28	CASSLTRENYGYTF	TGTGCCAGCAGTTTAACCCGGGAGAACTATGGCTACACCTTC
.	.	TRBJ2-1	TRBV20-1	CSASRFNEQFF	TGCAGTGCTTCTAGGTTTAATGAGCAGTTCTTC
.	.	TRBJ2-1	TRBV9	CASSVGSHSSLNEQFF	TGTGCCAGCAGCGTAGGAAGTCATAGTTCTCTCAATGAGCAGTTCTTC
TRBD1	.	TRBJ1-1	TRBV28	CASSQDRVGTEAFF	TGTGCCAGCAGTCAGGACAGGGTCGGCACTGAAGCTTTCTTT
TRBD2	.	TRBJ2-7	TRBV4-1	CASSQGERELYEQYF	TGCGCCAGCAGCCAAGGTGAGCGGGAGTTGTACGAGCAGTACTTC
TRBD1	.	TRBJ1-5	TRBV4-1	CASSQVGRGLRQPQHF	TGCGCCAGCAGCCAAGTGGGCAGGGGGCTGCGTCAGCCCCAGCATTTT
TRBD1	few	TRBJ1-5	TRBV7-9	CASSSTGSNQPQHF	TGTGCCAGCAGCTCGACAGGGTCAAATCAGCCCCAGCATTTT
.	.	TRBJ2-3	TRBV3-1/TRBV3-2	CASSHFGREKQDTQYF	TGTGCCAGCAGCCATTTCGGACGGGAGAAGCAAGATACGCAGTATTTT
TRBD1	.	TRBJ2-1	TRBV12-5	CASAMGQGEANEQFF	TGTGCTAGTGCCATGGGACAGGGGGAAGCCAATGAGCAGTTCTTC
.	.	TRBJ1-6	TRBV28	CASSLEHSYNSPLHF	TGTGCCAGCAGTTTAGAGCACTCCTATAATTCACCCCTCCACTTT
.	.	TRBJ2-3	TRBV19	CASSPQGRPDTQYF	TGTGCCAGTAGTCCTCAGGGTCGCCCAGATACGCAGTATTTT
.	few	TRBJ2-7	TRBV14	CASSRGRRVEQYF	TGTGCCAGCAGCCGAGGGAGGAGGGTCGAGCAGTACTTC
.	.	TRBJ1-4	TRBV2	CASKGITSEKLFF	TGTGCCAGCAAAGGGATAACTAGTGAAAAACTGTTTTTT
.	.	TRBJ2-1	TRBV3-1/TRBV3-2	CASSQIYNEQFF	TGTGCCAGCAGCCAAATATACAATGAGCAGTTCTTC
.	.	TRBJ2-4	TRBV5-1	CASSLGRGVIQYF	TGCGCCAGCAGCTTGGGGAGAGGCGTCATTCAGTACTTC
TRBD1	.	TRBJ1-2	TRBV12-3/TRBV12-4	CASATGGGYGYTF	TGTGCCAGCGCAACAGGGGGTGGCTATGGCTACACCTTC
.	.	TRBJ2-7	TRBV7-8	CASSRGEYEQYF	TGTGCCAGCAGCCGCGGGGAGTACGAGCAGTACTTC
.	.	TRBJ2-2	TRBV3-1/TRBV3-2	CASSITLTGSGTGELFF	TGTGCCAGCAGTATTACGTTAACCGGGAGTGGCACCGGGGAGCTGTTTTTT
.	.	TRBJ2-7	TRBV19	CASSPGTSYEQYF	TGTGCCAGTAGTCCCGGGACAAGCTACGAGCAGTACTTC